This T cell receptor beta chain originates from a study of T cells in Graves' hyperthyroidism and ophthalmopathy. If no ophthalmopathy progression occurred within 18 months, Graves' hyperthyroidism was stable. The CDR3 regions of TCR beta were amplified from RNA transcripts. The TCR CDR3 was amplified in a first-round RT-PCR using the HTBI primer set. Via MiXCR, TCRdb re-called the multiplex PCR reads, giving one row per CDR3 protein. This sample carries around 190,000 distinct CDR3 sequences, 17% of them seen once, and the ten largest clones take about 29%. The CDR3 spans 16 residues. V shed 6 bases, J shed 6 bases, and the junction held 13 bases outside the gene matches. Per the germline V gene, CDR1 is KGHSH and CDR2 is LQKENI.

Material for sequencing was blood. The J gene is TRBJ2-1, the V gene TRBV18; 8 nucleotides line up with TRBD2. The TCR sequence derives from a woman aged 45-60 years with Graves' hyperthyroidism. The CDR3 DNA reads TGTGCCAGCTCCCCTCCTAGCGGGTTAATCGGCAATGAGCAGTTCTTC. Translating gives CASSPPSGLIGNEQFF.